Given below is one T cell receptor beta chain in context. The antigen is not known. The entry originates in a study of T cells expressing NK-cell markers. Turning to the study itself: TCR beta repertoires came from sorted CD3+CD56+NKG2C+, CD3+CD56+NKG2C- and CD3+CD56-NKG2C+ T cells. HCMV seropositivity marked seven of the eight sequenced donors; one was seronegative.

The germline gives CDR1 GTSNPN, CDR2 SVGIG (reference sequence). The CDR3 extends over 14 amino acids. Overall study findings and caveats: A handful of donors showed these clonotypes also leading the CD3+CD56-NKG2C+ fraction.

5'RACE template switching with UMIs produced the TCR beta cDNA. TCRdb reanalyzed the 5' RACE reads and collapses them to one entry per CDR3 protein, without DNA. Found here are roughly 430,000 distinct CDR3 sequences; the top ten clones hold approximately 6.8%. The clonotype was recovered from a woman aged 18-70 years in good health. The chain links TRBV30 to TRBJ2-3; TCRdb designates TRBD2, a call that cannot be tested without DNA. The specimen was blood T cells: a sorted CD56 or NKG2C T cell subset, CD4+ or CD8+ T cells, or bulk PBMC T cells (not recorded which). This chain's CDR3 is CAWGDGGSTDTQYF.